Each of the 22 T cell receptor beta chains below was sequenced from the same sample in a study of long-term antiretroviral therapy in people with HIV. The assay, immunoSEQ v3.0, was run at survey level. The assay was immunoSEQ multiplex PCR, and TCRdb's table has in-frame clones only and misses some. The top ten hold about 2% of the sample, which has around 22,000 clones, 85% to 95% seen once. This specimen consisted of unsorted PBMCs, obtained about 5 years after starting antiretroviral therapy. These receptors were obtained from a woman between 50 and 59 years old with HIV.

The CDR3 coding sequence is TGTGCCAGCAGCGCCGGGACAGGGCCCTACGAGCAGTACTTC. Its translation is CASSAGTGPYEQYF. The rearrangement uses TRBV9 and TRBJ2-7; 9 bases fit TRBD1. V was clipped by 3 bases and J by 2 bases; unmatched bases: 3. This CDR3 spans 14 amino acids. In germline, CDR1 is SGDLS, CDR2 YYNGEE.

The chain combines TRBV4-1 with TRBJ2-2; D remains unclear. Germline V gives CDR1 MGHRA, CDR2 YSYEKL. The germline V and J ends were trimmed by 4 bases and 1 base, with 7 bases remaining between them. This CDR3 comprises 14 residues. The CDR3 here is CASSRALNTGELFF. DNA for the CDR3: TGCGCCAGCAGCCGTGCACTGAACACCGGGGAGCTGTTTTTT.

In DNA, the CDR3 is TGTGCCAGCAGCTTTGGACAGCGAGAGACCCAGTACTTC. This gives the protein CASSFGQRETQYF. This chain links TRBV7-2 with TRBJ2-5; tentative D call: TRBD1 (6 bases). CDR1 and CDR2 (germline): SGHTA, FQGNSA. The CDR3 loop spans 13 amino acids. The V end was cut by 3 bases, the J end by 4 bases, with 9 bases between.

The chain joins TRBV6-6 to TRBJ2-7, with 8 bases fitting TRBD2. In germline, CDR1 is MNHNY, CDR2 SVGAGI (reference sequence). The ends lost 6 bases at V and 2 bases at J; junction bases unmatched: 9. The CDR3 spans 15 residues. CDR3 protein: CASSLGTRGTYEQYF. CDR3 DNA sequence: TGTGCCAGCAGCCTCGGGACTAGGGGGACCTACGAGCAGTACTTC.

This clone has a single count. The J gene is TRBJ1-3, the V gene TRBV19, with a weak D call TRBD1 (6 bases). The CDR3 sequence is 15 residues long. From germline, CDR1 is LNHDA and CDR2 SQIVND (reference sequence). Between the trimmed V and J ends, which lost 10 bases and 2 bases, there was a span of 18 bases. This chain's CDR3 is CAIGQQGLAGNTIYF. CDR3 bases: TGTGCCATCGGACAGCAGGGCCTCGCTGGAAACACCATATATTTT.

The chain combines TRBV11-3 with TRBJ2-2; no reliable D call. The CDR3 loop spans 15 amino acids. Germline CDR1 reads SGHNT; CDR2 reads YENEEA. V lost 0 bases to trimming and J lost 1 base, with 6 bases between them. CDR3: CASSLEAGNTGELFF. Written as DNA, the CDR3 is TGTGCCAGCAGCTTAGAAGCAGGGAACACCGGGGAGCTGTTTTTT.

This clone was seen just once. The gene calls are TRBV19 and TRBJ1-1; 7 bases align to TRBD1. Germline-derived CDR1 and CDR2 are LNHDA and SQIVND (reference sequence). The CDR3 runs to 16 residues. V lost 6 bases and J lost 6; bases outside the gene matches: 16. CDR3 amino acids: CASRDILPRQGAEAFF. CDR3 in DNA: TGTGCCAGTAGGGATATCCTCCCCCGGCAGGGGGCTGAAGCTTTCTTT.

The chain has TRBV6-6 and TRBJ2-7; TRBD2 matches 8 bases. V was pared by 4 bases and J by 1 base, with 3 bases of the junction left unmatched. This CDR3 has 14 amino acids. Per germline, CDR1 MNHNY and CDR2 SVGAGI (reference sequence). CDR3 DNA sequence: TGTGCCAGCAGTTTAACTAGCGGATCCTACGAGCAGTACTTC. It specifies CASSLTSGSYEQYF.

The chain employs TRBV6-5 and TRBJ1-6, with TRBD1 identical over 7 bases. Trimming cost V 6 bases and J 5 bases; bases outside gene matches: 7. This CDR3 is 15 amino acids long. CDR1 is MNHEY, CDR2 SVGAGI, per germline. CDR3 nucleotides: TGTGCCAGCAGCCGACCGGACAGGCATAATTCACCCCTCCACTTT. It yields the protein CASSRPDRHNSPLHF.

The chain combines TRBV27 with TRBJ2-4, with 9 positions matching TRBD1. The CDR3 has 17 residues. Per the germline V gene, CDR1 is MNHEY and CDR2 is SMNVEV (reference sequence). Trimming cost V 5 bases and J 0 bases; bases outside gene matches: 8. CDR3: CASSLLGTGLAKNIQYF. The CDR3 DNA is TGTGCCAGCAGTCTACTAGGGACAGGGCTAGCCAAAAACATTCAGTACTTC.

The J gene is TRBJ2-2, the V gene TRBV7-6; D is uncertain. V shed 6 bases and J shed 3 bases, with 11 bases lying between them. CDR1 and CDR2 (germline): SGHVS, FNYEAQ. The CDR3 totals 14 residues. The chain's CDR3 is CASSKNSDTGELFF. The CDR3 nucleotides are TGTGCCAGCAGTAAAAACTCGGACACCGGGGAGCTGTTTTTT.

This chain joins TRBV27 and TRBJ2-1; 7 nucleotides align to TRBD1. With 6 bases clipped from V and 6 bases from J, the junction kept 5 bases outside the gene matches. The CDR3 length is 13 residues. Germline CDR1 and CDR2: MNHEY and SMNVEV (reference sequence). The CDR3 DNA sequence: TGTGCCAGCAGAACAGGGGCCACCAATGAGCAGTTCTTC. Translating it yields CASRTGATNEQFF.

The chain joins TRBV5-1 to TRBJ2-3; 11 nucleotides agree with TRBD2. Germline assignment: CDR1 SGHRS and CDR2 YFSETQ. The CDR3 extends over 17 amino acids. Trimming at V came to 3 bases and at J to 3 bases, leaving 9 bases not matched to a gene. The CDR3 region is CASSSPRGTSGTDTQYF. The CDR3 DNA reads as TGCGCCAGCAGCTCCCCCCGGGGGACTAGCGGAACAGATACGCAGTATTTT.

The chain is built from TRBV11-2 and TRBJ2-1; D tentatively reads TRBD1 or TRBD2 (5 bases each). Germline V lookup: CDR1 SGHAT, CDR2 FQNNGV. V lost 5 bases to trimming and J lost 2 bases, with 13 bases between them. This CDR3 region has 15 residues. The CDR3 DNA reads as TGTGCCAGCAGCCCCCCGGGGCGAACCTACAATGAGCAGTTCTTC. Amino acids: CASSPPGRTYNEQFF.

This chain links TRBV7-9 with TRBJ1-1; D is uncertain. Germline CDR1 SEHNR, CDR2 FQNEAQ (reference sequence). V was trimmed by 6 bases and J by 3 bases, leaving 5 bases between them. The CDR3 sequence is 11 residues long. In DNA, the CDR3 is TGTGCCAGCAGGCGGGACACTGAAGCTTTCTTT. Amino acid sequence: CASRRDTEAFF.

The chain has TRBV5-7 and TRBJ2-2; perhaps TRBD2 as D (6 bases). TRBV5-7 belongs to the ORF category, with a function that is uncertain. V lost 5 bases and J 4 bases, leaving 21 bases between the germline ends. CDR3 length: 17 amino acids. This CDR3 is CASSLSSSRAGTGELFF. CDR3 DNA sequence: TGTGCCAGCAGTCTATCTTCCTCTAGAGCGGGCACCGGGGAGCTGTTTTTT.

The chain combines TRBV21-1 with TRBJ1-1. TRBV21-1 is given as a pseudogene. The CDR3 loop spans 14 amino acids. CDR3 protein: CASSKALLNTEAFF. The CDR3 DNA sequence: TGTGCCAGCAGCAAAGCGCTCCTGAACACTGAAGCTTTCTTT.

V usage is TRBV5-1 and J usage is TRBJ2-1; TRBD2 matches at 14 bases. Germline loops: CDR1 SGHRS, CDR2 YFSETQ. Germline trimming cut 3 bases from V and 13 bases from J; bases unmatched to any gene: 12. The CDR3 has 16 amino acids. The CDR3, as DNA: TGCGCCAGCAGCTCTACCGGGACTAGCGGGAGTTTTGGCCAGTTCTTC. Amino acid sequence: CASSSTGTSGSFGQFF.

The DNA for the CDR3 is TGTGCCAGCAGCTTAACTGAGGGTTTAGGGTACAATGAGCAGTTCTTC. It translates to CASSLTEGLGYNEQFF. J is TRBJ2-1 and V is TRBV7-9; D may be TRBD2 (5 bases). Germline CDR1 is SEHNR and CDR2 is FQNEAQ (reference sequence). The length of the CDR3 is 16 residues. The V gene lost 2 bases and the J gene lost 4 bases, with 15 bases spanning the gap.

The chain uses TRBV29-1 and TRBJ2-2; 8 nucleotides match TRBD1. The trim removed 2 bases at V and 5 bases at J, leaving 4 bases unmatched. CDR3 length equals 14 residues. Germline V gene data show CDR1 as SQVTM and CDR2 as ANQGSEA. CDR3 protein: CSVEQGAGTGELFF. The CDR3 nucleotides are TGCAGCGTTGAACAGGGGGCTGGGACCGGGGAGCTGTTTTTT.

This chain links TRBV5-8 with TRBJ1-1; D is uncertain. The germline V gene encodes CDR1 SGHTS and CDR2 YDEGEE. This CDR3 region has 12 residues. V was pared by 8 bases and J by 0 bases, with 8 bases between. The CDR3 region has the DNA TGTGCCAGTCGGCCCCTGAACACTGAAGCTTTCTTT. Translation: CASRPLNTEAFF.

The CDR3 bases are TGTGCCAGTAGTATAGGAAGGGAACGTGAAAAACTGTTTTTT. It translates to CASSIGREREKLFF. The V and J genes are TRBV19 and TRBJ1-4; no definite D call. This CDR3 region has 14 residues. V was trimmed by 1 base and J by 7 bases, leaving 10 bases between them. Germline V gives CDR1 LNHDA, CDR2 SQIVND (reference sequence). The full variable domain, completed using reference TRBV19 and TRBJ1-4, is DGGITQSPKYLFRKEGQNVTLSCEQNLNHDAMYWYRQDPGQGLRLIYYSQIVNDFQKGDIAEGYSVSREKKESFPLTVTSAQKNPTAFYLCASSIGREREKLFFGSGTQLSVL.